Detailed here is one T cell receptor (beta chain). The CDR3 regions of TCR beta were amplified from RNA transcripts. HTBI primers were used for first-round RT-PCR of the TCR CDR3. TCRdb analysed the multiplex PCR reads with MiXCR anew, one entry per CDR3 protein. The table shows 560,000 or so distinct CDR3 sequences, with 20% occurring only once. The data were obtained in a study of T cells in Graves' hyperthyroidism and ophthalmopathy. Germline V CDR1 and CDR2: SGHTA, FQGNSA. This CDR3 region has 13 residues. The germline V and J ends were trimmed by 7 bases and 7 bases, with 14 bases remaining between them.

The chain links TRBV7-2 to TRBJ2-1; D is possibly TRBD1 (6 bases). Sequencing was performed on blood. The TCR comes from a man aged 35-49 years with Graves' ophthalmopathy. CDR3 in amino acids: CASNLVTGNEQFF. The CDR3 DNA follows: TGTGCCAGCAACCTCGTCACAGGGAATGAGCAGTTCTTC.